The 9 T cell receptor beta chains below were found in one sample sequenced in a study of T-cell reconstitution after alpha-beta-depleted transplantation in children. TCRbeta library preparation incorporated unique molecular identifiers. Each CDR3 protein gets one entry after TCRdb re-called the PCR reads with MiXCR. The sample shows 70,000 to 95,000 distinct CDR3 sequences, 18% of them seen only once. The source was PBMCs, mostly from graft donor cells, collected 360 days after TCRalphabeta/CD19-depleted stem cell transplant. Source of these receptors: a male patient between 2 and 15 years old who had a stem cell transplant for acute lymphoblastic leukemia, so the T cells may come from the graft donor.

CDR3 in DNA: TGCAGTGCCCCGGGACAGGGAAAAAACATTCAGTACTTC. Translating it yields CSAPGQGKNIQYF. The chain links TRBV20-1 to TRBJ2-4; 9 positions agree with TRBD1. The CDR3 runs 13 residues. The V segment lost 6 bases and the J segment 4 bases; nucleotides outside the gene matches: 4. Looked up from germline, CDR1 is DFQATT and CDR2 is SNEGSKA (reference sequence).

There are many counts of this clonotype. The rearrangement joins TRBV20-1 to TRBJ2-1, with 13 nucleotides matching TRBD2. The CDR3 is 16 residues long. Germline V gene sequence: CDR1 DFQATT, CDR2 SNEGSKA (reference sequence). V shed 2 bases, J shed 7 bases, and the junction held 8 bases outside the gene matches. The CDR3 region is CSARFHKLAGGNEQFF. CDR3 in DNA: TGCAGTGCTAGATTCCACAAACTAGCGGGAGGGAATGAGCAGTTCTTC.

The chain carries TRBV3-1 and TRBJ2-3; no definite D call. From germline, CDR1 is LGHDT and CDR2 YNNKEL (reference sequence). This CDR3 is 13 amino acids long. Trimming pared 4 bases from V and 7 bases from J, leaving 12 bases between. In nucleotides, the CDR3 is TGTGCCAGCAGCCTCCGGGCCGGTAATACGCAGTATTTT. It translates to CASSLRAGNTQYF.

This clonotype was observed a handful of times. V usage is TRBV6-6 and J usage is TRBJ2-2; 7 bases align to TRBD2. There are 13 residues in the CDR3. The J segment lost 6 bases and the V segment lost 8 bases, leaving 6 bases of the junction unmatched. The germline CDR1 and CDR2 sequences are MNHNY and SVGAGI (reference sequence). CDR3 region: CASREAVAGELFF. The CDR3 coding sequence is TGTGCCAGCCGGGAGGCGGTAGCCGGGGAGCTGTTTTTT.

The CDR3 nucleotides are TGTGCCAGCAGTGAAGCACCGAGGACTAGCGGGAACTCCTACAATGAGCAGTTCTTC. It is translated as CASSEAPRTSGNSYNEQFF. The chain uses TRBV2 and TRBJ2-1; 12 bases match TRBD2. The CDR3 extends over 19 amino acids. The germline V gene encodes CDR1 SNHLY and CDR2 FYNNEI. Trimming at V came to 0 bases and at J to 0 bases, leaving 6 bases not matched to a gene.

CDR3 loop: CASSQVGLYTDTQYF. Written as DNA, the CDR3 is TGTGCCAGCAGCCAAGTCGGGCTTTACACAGATACGCAGTATTTT. The V call is TRBV14, the J call TRBJ2-3; no clear D gene. Trimming pared 1 base from V and 2 bases from J, leaving 10 bases between. This CDR3 is built from 15 residues. The V gene's germline CDR1 is SGHDN and CDR2 FVKESK. Supplemented by reference TRBV14 and TRBJ2-3, the full variable domain reads EAGVTQFPSHSVIEKGQTVTLRCDPISGHDNLYWYRRVMGKEIKFLLHFVKESKQDESGMPNNRFLAERTGGTYSTLKVQPAELEDSGVYFCASSQVGLYTDTQYFGPGTRLTVL.

V gene TRBV20-1 combines with J gene TRBJ1-1; 7 bases match TRBD1. The V gene end was trimmed by 6 bases and the J gene end by 0 bases; junction bases not matched to a gene: 7. This CDR3 region has 14 residues. Germline V gene sequence: CDR1 DFQATT, CDR2 SNEGSKA (reference sequence). The CDR3 region has the DNA TGCAGTGCGCGGACAGGCAAGATGAACACTGAAGCTTTCTTT. The encoded protein is CSARTGKMNTEAFF.

This clonotype was detected a few times. The chain combines TRBV4-2 with TRBJ2-3, with D tentatively TRBD2 (5 bases). Trimming removed 2 bases at V and 2 bases at J, with 20 bases between. Germline CDR1 and CDR2: LGHNA and YNFKEQ. The CDR3 sequence is 18 residues long. The CDR3: CASSQSKWLASPTDTQYF. CDR3 bases: TGTGCCAGCAGCCAATCTAAGTGGCTAGCCTCCCCCACAGATACGCAGTATTTT.

This chain uses TRBV7-6 with TRBJ2-3; TRBD2 agrees at 8 bases. The CDR3 has 16 residues. V was pared by 0 bases and J by 8 bases, with 10 bases of the junction left unmatched. Per the germline V gene, CDR1 is SGHVS and CDR2 is FNYEAQ. The CDR3: CASSLAAVSGRGTQYF. CDR3 coding DNA: TGTGCCAGCAGCTTAGCGGCTGTAAGCGGGAGAGGTACGCAGTATTTT.